This TCR beta chain was sequenced in a study of shared clonotypes between healthy human individuals. Study-wide context: The donors, a couple of women and a few men, were aged 18 to 49.

Several immunoSEQ 96-well plates shared each subset's DNA, each plate a replicate. TCRdb keeps only in-frame clones here, not all; method: immunoSEQ multiplex PCR. Among around 500,000 clones listed, over 75% were seen once. Nashville, Tennessee was home to all donors, each a Caucasian adult. The CDR3 is 14 residues long. Germline CDR1 and CDR2: SGHTA and FQGNSA. V lost 1 base to trimming and J lost 2 bases, with 8 bases between them. The chain joins TRBV7-2 to TRBJ1-1; D gene unclear. This TCR came from a middle-aged woman in good health. Some clones in this sample may be carry-over from other donors' samples. Sequencing input: PBMCs. The CDR3 DNA sequence: TGTGCCAGCAGCTTAGGGGCAGGAAACACTGAAGCTTTCTTT. Translating gives CASSLGAGNTEAFF.